This is a list of T cell receptor beta chains from one sample in a study of molecular identifiers for immune sequencing clone quantification. Each CDR3 protein is one row after TCRdb ran MiXCR on the PCR reads. The table lists 60,000 to 70,000 distinct CDR3 sequences, over 15% of them singletons, with about 1.5% in the top ten. The sample comprised naive CD8+ T cells from blood, with Jurkat cell RNA spiked in. The origin of the receptors is a human donor in good health. Some libraries in this study had Jurkat cell RNA spiked in. CDR3s include the opening cysteine and the closing phenylalanine or tryptophan. A D gene is named only where the DNA matches it firmly. Rows may omit the clone size; those that give it use once, few, many or a size class.

v_gene: TRBV7-6; d_gene: TRBD1; abundance: many; j_gene: TRBJ2-7; CDR3nt: TGTGCCAGCAGCATAATACCGGGACAGGCGTCCGAGCAGTACTTC; CDR3aa: CASSIIPGQASEQYF
v_gene: TRBV20-1; d_gene: TRBD2; abundance: many; j_gene: TRBJ2-7; CDR3nt: TGCAGTGCTAGAGATGGGACTAGCCCCTACGAGCAGTACTTC; CDR3aa: CSARDGTSPYEQYF
v_gene: TRBV5-1; d_gene: -; abundance: many; j_gene: TRBJ1-2; CDR3nt: TGCGCCAGCAGCTTGGGGGGCGGCTACACCTTC; CDR3aa: CASSLGGGYTF
v_gene: TRBV5-1; d_gene: TRBD2; abundance: many; j_gene: TRBJ2-3; CDR3nt: TGCGCCAGCAGCTTGGAAGTTAGCGGGAACCCAGATACGCAGTATTTT; CDR3aa: CASSLEVSGNPDTQYF
v_gene: TRBV5-6; d_gene: TRBD1; abundance: many; j_gene: TRBJ2-1; CDR3nt: TGTGCCAGCAGCTTGTGGACAGGGCCGACTTACAATGAGCAGTTCTTC; CDR3aa: CASSLWTGPTYNEQFF
v_gene: TRBV19; d_gene: -; abundance: few; j_gene: TRBJ2-3; CDR3nt: TGTGCCAGTAGTATAGATTTCGGGGAAGATACGCAGTATTTT; CDR3aa: CASSIDFGEDTQYF
v_gene: TRBV7-9; d_gene: -; abundance: many; j_gene: TRBJ1-1; CDR3nt: TGTGCCAGCAGCTTAGGGGGATCCGACACTGAAGCTTTCTTT; CDR3aa: CASSLGGSDTEAFF
v_gene: TRBV27; d_gene: -; abundance: many; j_gene: TRBJ1-1; CDR3nt: TGTGCCAGCAGTTTAACCGGGACCGTAGAAGCTTTCTTT; CDR3aa: CASSLTGTVEAFF
v_gene: TRBV6-5; d_gene: TRBD1; abundance: many; j_gene: TRBJ2-7; CDR3nt: TGTGCCAGCAGCTCCGGGACAGGGTACGAGCAGTACTTC; CDR3aa: CASSSGTGYEQYF
v_gene: TRBV4-3; d_gene: TRBD1; abundance: many; j_gene: TRBJ2-1; CDR3nt: TGCGCCAGCAGCCAATCGGGACAGGGGTTAGATAATGAGCAGTTCTTC; CDR3aa: CASSQSGQGLDNEQFF
v_gene: TRBV14; d_gene: -; abundance: -; j_gene: TRBJ2-5; CDR3nt: TGTGCCAGCAGCCATCTGGATAGCGGCCAAGAGACCCCGTACTTC; CDR3aa: CASSHLDSGQETPYF
v_gene: TRBV27; d_gene: -; abundance: many; j_gene: TRBJ1-4; CDR3nt: TGTGCCAGCAGTTTAGCCGGGACACTTAATGAAAAACTGTTTTTT; CDR3aa: CASSLAGTLNEKLFF
v_gene: TRBV2; d_gene: -; abundance: many; j_gene: TRBJ2-3; CDR3nt: TGTGCCAGCAGTGAACTGAGGAGTGGTGAAGATACGCAGTATTTT; CDR3aa: CASSELRSGEDTQYF
v_gene: TRBV7-9; d_gene: TRBD2; abundance: many; j_gene: TRBJ2-7; CDR3nt: TGTGCCAGCAGCACCTGGACTAGCGGGAGTACCTACGAGCAGTACTTC; CDR3aa: CASSTWTSGSTYEQYF
v_gene: TRBV19; d_gene: TRBD2; abundance: -; j_gene: TRBJ2-7; CDR3nt: TGTGCCAGTAAGGATTTGAATGCGGGGGTCTACGAGCAGTACTTC; CDR3aa: CASKDLNAGVYEQYF
v_gene: TRBV12-3/TRBV12-4; d_gene: TRBD2; abundance: many; j_gene: TRBJ2-2; CDR3nt: TGTGCCAGCAGTTTTAGCGGGCGCACCGGGGAGCTGTTTTTT; CDR3aa: CASSFSGRTGELFF
v_gene: TRBV29-1; d_gene: -; abundance: many; j_gene: TRBJ1-1; CDR3nt: TGCAGCGTTGAGACAGCCTTGGTTGAAGCTTTCTTT; CDR3aa: CSVETALVEAFF
v_gene: TRBV25-1; d_gene: -; abundance: many; j_gene: TRBJ1-1; CDR3nt: TGTGCCAGCAGTCGAATAGGGAGTGAAGCTTTCTTT; CDR3aa: CASSRIGSEAFF
v_gene: TRBV24-1; d_gene: -; abundance: many; j_gene: TRBJ2-7; CDR3nt: TGTGCCACCAGTGATTTAGCTCCCGAGCAGTACTTC; CDR3aa: CATSDLAPEQYF
v_gene: TRBV5-6; d_gene: TRBD1; abundance: many; j_gene: TRBJ1-1; CDR3nt: TGTGCCAGCAGCGGGACAGGGAGGATCACTGAAGCTTTCTTT; CDR3aa: CASSGTGRITEAFF
v_gene: TRBV12-3/TRBV12-4; d_gene: TRBD2; abundance: few; j_gene: TRBJ2-7; CDR3nt: TGTGCCAGCAAATTAGCGGGAGGGCCGAGGAACGAGCAGTACTTC; CDR3aa: CASKLAGGPRNEQYF
v_gene: TRBV7-3; d_gene: -; abundance: many; j_gene: TRBJ2-7; CDR3nt: TGTGCCAGCAGCTTAAAGATGTACGAGCAGTACTTC; CDR3aa: CASSLKMYEQYF
v_gene: TRBV27; d_gene: TRBD2; abundance: -; j_gene: TRBJ2-7; CDR3nt: TGTGCCAGCAGTTCCGGACTAGCGGGTTACGAGCAGTACTTC; CDR3aa: CASSSGLAGYEQYF
v_gene: TRBV4-1; d_gene: -; abundance: many; j_gene: TRBJ1-6; CDR3nt: TGCGCCAGCAGCCAAGAGTCGGGCTCACCCCTCCACTTT; CDR3aa: CASSQESGSPLHF
v_gene: TRBV28; d_gene: -; abundance: -; j_gene: TRBJ2-2; CDR3nt: TGTGCCAGCAGTTTCCGACTAGTACTCGGGGAGCTGTTTTTT; CDR3aa: CASSFRLVLGELFF
v_gene: TRBV6-2/TRBV6-3; d_gene: -; abundance: many; j_gene: TRBJ1-1; CDR3nt: TGTGCCAGCAGTACATACAGGGCCGAAGGGAGAACTGAAGCTTTCTTT; CDR3aa: CASSTYRAEGRTEAFF
v_gene: TRBV7-8; d_gene: -; abundance: many; j_gene: TRBJ2-1; CDR3nt: TGTGCCAGCAGCGCCCAGACCGGGGTTCCTGGGTCCTACAATGAGCAGTTCTTC; CDR3aa: CASSAQTGVPGSYNEQFF
v_gene: TRBV7-8; d_gene: -; abundance: many; j_gene: TRBJ2-7; CDR3nt: TGTGCCAGCAGCCTCAGCTACGAGCAGTACTTC; CDR3aa: CASSLSYEQYF
v_gene: TRBV10-3; d_gene: -; abundance: many; j_gene: TRBJ2-5; CDR3nt: TGTGCCATCAGGCTAGAAGAGACCCAGTACTTC; CDR3aa: CAIRLEETQYF
v_gene: TRBV29-1; d_gene: TRBD1; abundance: many; j_gene: TRBJ2-1; CDR3nt: TGCAGCGGTGCGACAGGGGAAGGATACAATGAGCAGTTCTTC; CDR3aa: CSGATGEGYNEQFF
v_gene: TRBV7-2; d_gene: TRBD2; abundance: many; j_gene: TRBJ2-3; CDR3nt: TGTGCCAGCAGCTTAGTTCCCCCTAATTTTAGCGGGTATAGCACAGATACGCAGTATTTT; CDR3aa: CASSLVPPNFSGYSTDTQYF
v_gene: TRBV7-9; d_gene: -; abundance: -; j_gene: TRBJ2-7; CDR3nt: TGTGCCAACTCGGGCGAACAGGACGTACTCTACGAGCAGTACTTC; CDR3aa: CANSGEQDVLYEQYF
v_gene: TRBV10-3; d_gene: -; abundance: many; j_gene: TRBJ2-7; CDR3nt: TGTGCCATCAGGGCGGATAACTCCTACGAGCAGTACTTC; CDR3aa: CAIRADNSYEQYF
v_gene: TRBV7-9; d_gene: -; abundance: few; j_gene: TRBJ2-7; CDR3nt: TGTGCCAGCAGCTCCGGTAGGGTCCACGAGCAGTACTTC; CDR3aa: CASSSGRVHEQYF
v_gene: TRBV6-5; d_gene: TRBD1; abundance: -; j_gene: TRBJ1-4; CDR3nt: TGTGCCAGCAGTCTCAGCCCAGGGGGCGCTCGGGAAAGACTGTTTTTT; CDR3aa: CASSLSPGGARERLFF
v_gene: TRBV18; d_gene: -; abundance: many; j_gene: TRBJ2-3; CDR3nt: TGTGCCAGCTCACCACCGGTAATGAGGGACACAGATACGCAGTATTTT; CDR3aa: CASSPPVMRDTDTQYF
v_gene: TRBV4-1; d_gene: -; abundance: many; j_gene: TRBJ1-1; CDR3nt: TGCGCCAGCAGCCAAGAAGGTTCATCCACTGAAGCTTTCTTT; CDR3aa: CASSQEGSSTEAFF
v_gene: TRBV20-1; d_gene: TRBD2; abundance: many; j_gene: TRBJ2-3; CDR3nt: TGCAGTGCTAGAGAACCATGGACTAGCGGCACAGATACGCAGTATTTT; CDR3aa: CSAREPWTSGTDTQYF
v_gene: TRBV13; d_gene: -; abundance: many; j_gene: TRBJ2-7; CDR3nt: TGTGCCAGCAGCCTTGAAATTGGCGAGCAGTACTTC; CDR3aa: CASSLEIGEQYF